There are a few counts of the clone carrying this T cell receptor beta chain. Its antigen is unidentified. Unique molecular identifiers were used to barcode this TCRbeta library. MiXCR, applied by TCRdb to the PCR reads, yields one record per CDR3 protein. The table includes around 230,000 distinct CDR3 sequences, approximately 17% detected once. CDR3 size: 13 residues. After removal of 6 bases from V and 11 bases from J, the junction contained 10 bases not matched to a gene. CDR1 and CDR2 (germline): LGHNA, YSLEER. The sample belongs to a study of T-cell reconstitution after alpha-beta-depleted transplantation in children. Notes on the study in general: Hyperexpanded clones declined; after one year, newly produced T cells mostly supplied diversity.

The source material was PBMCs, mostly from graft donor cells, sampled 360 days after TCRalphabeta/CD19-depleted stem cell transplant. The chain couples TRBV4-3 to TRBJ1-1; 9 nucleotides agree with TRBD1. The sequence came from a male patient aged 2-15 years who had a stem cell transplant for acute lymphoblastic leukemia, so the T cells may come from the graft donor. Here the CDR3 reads CASRQPGQGTAFF. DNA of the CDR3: TGCGCCAGCAGACAACCGGGACAGGGTACGGCTTTCTTT.